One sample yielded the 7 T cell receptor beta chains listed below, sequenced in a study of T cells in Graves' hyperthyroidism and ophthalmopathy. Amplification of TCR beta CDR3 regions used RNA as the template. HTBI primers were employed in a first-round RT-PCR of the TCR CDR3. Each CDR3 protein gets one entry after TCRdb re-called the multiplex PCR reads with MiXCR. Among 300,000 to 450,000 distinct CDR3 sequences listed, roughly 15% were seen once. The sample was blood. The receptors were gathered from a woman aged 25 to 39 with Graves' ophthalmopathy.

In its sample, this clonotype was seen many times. CDR3 region: CSARVGLYGYTF. DNA of the CDR3: TGCAGTGCTCGAGTGGGCCTCTATGGCTACACCTTC. The V and J genes are TRBV20-1 and TRBJ1-2, with D unresolved. The CDR3 consists of 12 residues. Per germline, CDR1 DFQATT and CDR2 SNEGSKA (reference sequence). V was clipped by 5 bases and J by 4 bases, with 11 bases between them.

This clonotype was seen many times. CDR3 region: CSARETGGTTDTQYF. DNA for the CDR3: TGCAGTGCTAGAGAGACGGGGGGTACCACAGATACGCAGTATTTT. The rearrangement uses TRBV20-1 and TRBJ2-3; 7 nucleotides align to TRBD2. The CDR3 has 15 amino acids. Germline values: CDR1 DFQATT, CDR2 SNEGSKA (reference sequence). V lost 0 bases to trimming and J lost 2 bases; unmatched junction nucleotides: 5.

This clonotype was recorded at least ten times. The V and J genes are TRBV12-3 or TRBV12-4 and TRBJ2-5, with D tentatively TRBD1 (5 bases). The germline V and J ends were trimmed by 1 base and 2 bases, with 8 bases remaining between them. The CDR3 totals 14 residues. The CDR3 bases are TGTGCCAGCAGTTTAGAACAGGCTCAAGAGACCCAGTACTTC. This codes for CASSLEQAQETQYF.

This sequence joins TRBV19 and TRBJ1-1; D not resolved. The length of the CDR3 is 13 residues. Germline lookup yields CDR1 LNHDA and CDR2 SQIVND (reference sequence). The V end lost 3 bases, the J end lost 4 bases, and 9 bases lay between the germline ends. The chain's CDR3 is CASSMARITEAFF. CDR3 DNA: TGTGCCAGTAGTATGGCCCGGATCACTGAAGCTTTCTTT. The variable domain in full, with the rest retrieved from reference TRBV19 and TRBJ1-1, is DGGITQSPKYLFRKEGQNVTLSCEQNLNHDAMYWYRQDPGQGLRLIYYSQIVNDFQKGDIAEGYSVSREKKESFPLTVTSAQKNPTAFYLCASSMARITEAFFGQGTRLTVV.

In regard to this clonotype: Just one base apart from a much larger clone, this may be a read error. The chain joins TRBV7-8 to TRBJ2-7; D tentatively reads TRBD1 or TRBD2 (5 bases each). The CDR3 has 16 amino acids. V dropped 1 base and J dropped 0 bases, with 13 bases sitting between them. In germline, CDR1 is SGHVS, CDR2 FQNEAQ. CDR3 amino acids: CASSLEGPGSSYEQYF. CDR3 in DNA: TGTGCCAGCAGCTTAGAGGGACCAGGGAGCTCCTACGAGCAGTACTTC.

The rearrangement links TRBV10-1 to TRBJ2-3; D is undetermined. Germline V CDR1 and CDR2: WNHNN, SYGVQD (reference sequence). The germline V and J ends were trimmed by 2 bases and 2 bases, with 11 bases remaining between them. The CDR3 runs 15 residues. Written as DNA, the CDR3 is TGCGCCAGCAGTGAGGGTTTGTCAGACACAGATACGCAGTATTTT. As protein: CASSEGLSDTDTQYF.

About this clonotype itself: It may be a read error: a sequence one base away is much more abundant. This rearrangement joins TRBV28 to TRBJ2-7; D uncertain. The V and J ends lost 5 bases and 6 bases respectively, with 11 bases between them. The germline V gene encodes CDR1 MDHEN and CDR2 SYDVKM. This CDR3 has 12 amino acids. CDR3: CASSPRIIEQYF. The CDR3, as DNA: TGTGCCAGCAGTCCAAGGATAATCGAGCAGTACTTC.